The 16 T cell receptor beta chains listed next were all sequenced from one sample in a study of blood T cells in healthy people across ages. Alongside a J-beta primer mix, a sample-barcoded 5' primer served in a second PCR lasting roughly 6 to 12 cycles. TCRdb reprocessed the 5' RACE reads with MiXCR, giving one entry per CDR3 protein. The data show roughly 1,500,000 distinct CDR3 sequences, 42% seen once. Specimen: blood. The source is a woman aged 18-35 years in good health.

The chain uses TRBV30 and TRBJ2-3; 9 nucleotides match TRBD2. The germline V gene encodes CDR1 GTSNPN and CDR2 SVGIG (reference sequence). Trimming at V came to 2 bases and at J to 3 bases, leaving 12 bases not matched to a gene. The CDR3 is made up of 17 amino acids. CDR3 sequence: CAWSSFRTSDTTDTQYF. As DNA, the CDR3 is TGTGCCTGGAGTTCTTTCCGGACTAGCGATACTACAGATACGCAGTATTTT.

The V and J genes are TRBV4-1 and TRBJ2-3; 12 nucleotides align to TRBD1. Germline V gives CDR1 MGHRA, CDR2 YSYEKL. This CDR3 is 17 amino acids long. Losses at the gene ends were 1 base for V and 4 bases for J; bases not matched to a gene: 6. CDR3: CASSQGRGTGGADTQYF. The DNA for the CDR3 is TGCGCCAGCAGCCAAGGAAGAGGGACAGGGGGCGCAGATACGCAGTATTTT.

The V gene is TRBV20-1, the J gene TRBJ2-7, with D perhaps TRBD1 or TRBD2 (5 bases each). Germline V gene sequence: CDR1 DFQATT, CDR2 SNEGSKA (reference sequence). The CDR3 has 13 amino acids. V was pared by 4 bases and J by 4 bases, with 14 bases between. In DNA form, the CDR3 reads TGCAGTGCTACCGGGACGGGGTATTACGAGCAGTACTTC. This codes for CSATGTGYYEQYF.

This clonotype appeared once. The V call is TRBV10-1, the J call TRBJ2-2, with 8 positions matching TRBD2. This CDR3 contains 17 residues. The J segment lost 0 bases and the V segment lost 0 bases, leaving 3 bases of the junction unmatched. CDR1 is WNHNN and CDR2 is SYGVQD in the germline V gene (reference sequence). The CDR3 protein is CASSESPGGANTGELFF. The CDR3 DNA sequence: TGCGCCAGCAGTGAGTCGCCCGGGGGGGCGAACACCGGGGAGCTGTTTTTT.

Here the CDR3 reads CASSPQAGGVYNEQFF. CDR3 bases: TGTGCCAGCAGCCCTCAAGCGGGGGGCGTGTACAATGAGCAGTTCTTC. The rearrangement joins TRBV9 to TRBJ2-1; 9 bases fit TRBD2. The CDR3 has 16 residues. Germline CDR1 SGDLS, CDR2 YYNGEE. J lost 4 bases, V lost 4 bases, and 9 bases had no gene match.

J is TRBJ1-5 and V is TRBV6-6; D perhaps matches TRBD1 (5 bases). The CDR3 has 15 amino acids. V dropped 2 bases and J dropped 4 bases, with 12 bases sitting between them. Germline V gene data show CDR1 as MNHNY and CDR2 as SVGAGI (reference sequence). Here the CDR3 DNA reads TGTGCCAGCAGTTACGTGGCGGGGGGAAATCAGCCCCAGCATTTT. Residues: CASSYVAGGNQPQHF.

The gene calls are TRBV6-5 and TRBJ2-5, with 7 positions matching TRBD2. The ends lost 6 bases at V and 11 bases at J; junction bases unmatched: 9. The germline V gene encodes CDR1 MNHEY and CDR2 SVGAGI. This CDR3 region has 12 residues. In DNA form, the CDR3 reads TGTGCCAGCAGGCCCGGGGGGAATGAGCAGTACTTC. Its translation is CASRPGGNEQYF.

The chain employs TRBV5-1 and TRBJ2-1, with TRBD1 matching 9 bases. This CDR3 contains 14 residues. Germline lookup yields CDR1 SGHRS and CDR2 YFSETQ. With V trimmed by 3 bases and J by 7 bases, 5 bases remained unmatched. For the CDR3, the DNA is TGCGCCAGCAGCTCCGGGACAGGGACGAATGAGCAGTTCTTC. Its protein is CASSSGTGTNEQFF.

The chain couples TRBV7-8 to TRBJ2-5; D is ambiguous. The V end lost 1 base, the J end lost 1 base, and 13 bases lay between the germline ends. Germline lookup yields CDR1 SGHVS and CDR2 FQNEAQ. The CDR3 has 16 residues. The CDR3 loop is CASSLVKATTQETQYF. As DNA, the CDR3 is TGTGCCAGCAGCTTAGTCAAGGCTACTACCCAAGAGACCCAGTACTTC.

This sequence joins TRBV5-1 and TRBJ2-1; the match to TRBD2 covers 11 bases. The germline V gene has CDR1 SGHRS and CDR2 YFSETQ. V shed 2 bases, J shed 5 bases, and the junction held 3 bases outside the gene matches. The CDR3 runs 15 residues. The CDR3 loop reads CASSLLAGVDNEQFF. DNA of the CDR3: TGCGCCAGCAGCTTACTAGCGGGAGTGGACAATGAGCAGTTCTTC.

This chain joins TRBV28 and TRBJ2-1; 9 positions agree with TRBD2. The CDR3 loop spans 15 amino acids. The germline V gene encodes CDR1 MDHEN and CDR2 SYDVKM. The trim removed 3 bases at V and 8 bases at J, leaving 8 bases unmatched. The CDR3 DNA reads TGTGCCAGCAGTTTCGTAGCGGGAGATTTGGATGAGCAGTTCTTC. The encoded protein is CASSFVAGDLDEQFF.

J is TRBJ2-4 and V is TRBV4-1, with D maybe TRBD1 (5 bases). This CDR3 is 17 amino acids long. Trimming took off 4 bases at V and 13 bases at J, with 29 bases between the two ends. CDR1 is MGHRA, CDR2 YSYEKL, per germline. This CDR3 reads CASSRQRDQAGWYGQYF. The CDR3 coding sequence is TGCGCCAGCAGCCGCCAGAGAGACCAGGCAGGGTGGTACGGGCAGTACTTC.

This clonotype showed up just a few times. CDR3: CASSRDRTSPLHF. CDR3 bases: TGTGCCAGCAGTCGGGACAGGACTTCACCCCTCCACTTT. The V call is TRBV6-1, the J call TRBJ1-6, with 8 bases aligning to TRBD1. The junction had 3 bases not matched to a gene; V was cut back by 5 bases and J by 9 bases. Per the germline V gene, CDR1 is MNHNS and CDR2 is SASEGT. The CDR3 spans 13 residues.

Here the CDR3 DNA reads TGTGCCAGCAGCTTAGATATTTGGACTAGCGTCTACGAGCAGTACTTC. It yields the protein CASSLDIWTSVYEQYF. The chain is built from TRBV11-2 and TRBJ2-7; TRBD2 agrees at 9 bases. The V segment lost 0 bases and the J segment 3 bases; nucleotides outside the gene matches: 6. Germline lookup yields CDR1 SGHAT and CDR2 FQNNGV. The CDR3 has 16 residues. Full variable domain (rest looked up from reference TRBV11-2 and TRBJ2-7): EAGVAQSPRYKIIEKRQSVAFWCNPISGHATLYWYQQILGQGPKLLIQFQNNGVVDDSQLPKDRFSAERLKGVDSTLKIQPAKLEDSAVYLCASSLDIWTSVYEQYFGPGTRLTVT.

This chain uses TRBV15 with TRBJ2-7; D could derive from TRBD1 or TRBD2 (6 bases each). V lost 6 bases to trimming and J lost 7 bases, with 28 bases between them. The germline V gene encodes CDR1 LNHNV and CDR2 YYDKDF (reference sequence). This CDR3 spans 17 amino acids. The CDR3 sequence: CATSTTDLPGAYNEQYF. The CDR3 DNA follows: TGTGCCACCAGTACGACCGACCTTCCGGGGGCCTACAATGAGCAGTACTTC.

Ten or more counts support this clonotype. The chain carries TRBV29-1 and TRBJ1-1, with 7 bases fitting TRBD1. This CDR3 is built from 12 residues. The trim removed 6 bases at V and 5 bases at J, leaving 6 bases unmatched. CDR1 is SQVTM, CDR2 ANQGSEA, per germline. DNA of the CDR3: TGCAGCGTCGCCGAACAGGGGACTGAAGCTTTCTTT. Protein sequence: CSVAEQGTEAFF. The full variable domain, its missing parts supplied by reference TRBV29-1 and TRBJ1-1, is SAVISQKPSRDICQRGTSLTIQCQVDSQVTMMFWYRQQPGQSLTLIATANQGSEATYESGFVIDKFPISRPNLTFSTLTVSNMSPEDSSIYLCSVAEQGTEAFFGQGTRLTVV.